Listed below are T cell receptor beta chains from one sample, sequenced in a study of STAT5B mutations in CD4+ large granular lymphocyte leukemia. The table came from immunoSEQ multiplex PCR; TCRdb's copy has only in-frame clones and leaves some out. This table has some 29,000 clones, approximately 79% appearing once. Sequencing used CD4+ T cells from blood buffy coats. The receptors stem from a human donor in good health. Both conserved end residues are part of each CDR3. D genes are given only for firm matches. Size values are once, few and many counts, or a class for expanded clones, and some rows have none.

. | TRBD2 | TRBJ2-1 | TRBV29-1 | CSVWVAGAPLHEQFF | TGCAGCGTTTGGGTAGCGGGGGCACCACTACATGAGCAGTTCTTC
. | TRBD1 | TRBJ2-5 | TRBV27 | CASSDRGPETQYF | TGTGCCAGCAGTGACAGGGGGCCGGAGACCCAGTACTTC
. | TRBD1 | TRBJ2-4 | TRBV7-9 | CASSLTGGAKNIQYF | TGTGCCAGCAGCTTGACAGGGGGAGCCAAAAACATTCAGTACTTC
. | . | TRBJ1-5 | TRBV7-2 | CASSAIGPPQHF | TGTGCCAGCAGCGCAATTGGTCCTCCCCAGCATTTT
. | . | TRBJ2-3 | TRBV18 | CASSRAATDTQYF | TGTGCCAGCTCACGGGCCGCCACAGATACGCAGTATTTT
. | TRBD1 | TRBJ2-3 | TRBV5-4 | CASSQRDRGRGDTQYF | TGTGCCAGCAGCCAAAGGGACAGGGGGCGCGGAGATACGCAGTATTTT
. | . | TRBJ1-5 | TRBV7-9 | CASSLADTVQPQHF | TGTGCCAGCAGCTTAGCGGATACAGTCCAGCCCCAGCATTTT
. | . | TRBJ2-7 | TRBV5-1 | CASSLIGYSYEQYF | TGCGCCAGCAGCTTAATTGGCTACTCCTACGAGCAGTACTTC
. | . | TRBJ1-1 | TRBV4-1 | CASSQDPVRTLEAFF | TGCGCCAGCAGCCAAGATCCTGTAAGGACCCTTGAAGCTTTCTTT
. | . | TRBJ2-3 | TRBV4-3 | CASSYSDTQYF | TGCGCCAGCAGCTACTCAGATACGCAGTATTTT
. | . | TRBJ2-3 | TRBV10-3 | CATQNTDTQYF | TGTGCCACCCAGAATACAGATACGCAGTATTTT
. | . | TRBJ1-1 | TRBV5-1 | CASSLTPGTSQGAFF | TGCGCCAGCAGCTTGACCCCGGGGACAAGCCAGGGAGCTTTCTTT
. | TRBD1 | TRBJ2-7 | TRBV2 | CASSLSRDRGLEQYF | TGTGCCAGCAGTTTGAGCCGGGACAGGGGGCTCGAGCAGTACTTC
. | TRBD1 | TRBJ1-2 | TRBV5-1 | CASKDTGTVYGYTF | TGCGCCAGCAAAGACACCGGGACAGTCTATGGCTACACCTTC
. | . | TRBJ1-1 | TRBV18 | CASSPAAMNTEAFF | TGTGCCAGCTCACCAGCTGCTATGAACACTGAAGCTTTCTTT
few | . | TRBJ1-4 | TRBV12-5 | CASGFGQTSEKLFF | TGTGCTAGTGGTTTTGGGCAGACATCTGAAAAACTGTTTTTT
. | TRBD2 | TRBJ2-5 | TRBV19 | CASSSRASGGARETQYF | TGTGCCAGTAGTAGCCGGGCTAGCGGGGGGGCCAGGGAGACCCAGTACTTC
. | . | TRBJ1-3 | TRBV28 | CASTTNQGSGNTIYF | TGTGCCAGCACCACGAATCAGGGGTCTGGAAACACCATATATTTT
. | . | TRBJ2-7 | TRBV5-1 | CASSLEGFNEQYF | TGCGCCAGCAGCTTGGAAGGGTTCAACGAGCAGTACTTC
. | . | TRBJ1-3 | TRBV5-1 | CASSPDGPSSGNTIYF | TGCGCCAGCAGCCCGGATGGGCCCAGCTCTGGAAACACCATATATTTT
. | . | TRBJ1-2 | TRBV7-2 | CASSPVGGGYGYTF | TGTGCCAGCAGCCCAGTCGGGGGTGGCTATGGCTACACCTTC
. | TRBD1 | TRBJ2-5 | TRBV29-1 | CSVQRTGSWVETQYF | TGCAGCGTCCAAAGGACAGGCTCCTGGGTAGAGACCCAGTACTTC